Below, one T cell receptor beta chain is given with its context. These data belong to a study of blood T cell repertoires in COVID-19. Across the study: Samples taken during acute and convalescent COVID-19 were collected in the United States, Italy and Spain. In each case, the material was cDNA or gDNA derived from T cells, B-cell-depleted T cells, or PBMCs.

Original processing notes: Nucleated cell counts were estimated from reference gene primer amplification. Assay: immunoSEQ multiplex PCR; the TCRdb copy retains only in-frame clones and omits some. Clone size and V and J calls were adopted from that table, with D and trimming inferred from the DNA. This table holds 250,000 to 300,000 clones, 75% to 90% found once. The germline V gene has CDR1 SGHDN and CDR2 FVKESK. Trimming stripped 4 bases from V and 6 bases from J, with 21 bases between. This CDR3 is built from 16 residues. Sequenced material: peripheral blood. The chain is built from TRBV14 and TRBJ1-1, with TRBD1 as a possible D gene (6 bases). This TCR came from a man in his fifties with acute or convalescent COVID-19. The DNA for the CDR3 is TGTGCCAGCAGCCCCGTCAGGGGAATCGGCGTCGCTGAAGCTTTCTTT. Its protein product is CASSPVRGIGVAEAFF.